This T cell receptor beta chain was retrieved from a study of T cells after posttransplantation cyclophosphamide. Controls had myeloablative marrow grafts with methotrexate and calcineurin inhibitor, sampled at 1 year. The study's findings and limits: Recipient CMV seropositivity and CMV reactivation strongly tracked TRB clonality. Tissue-infiltrating T cells from skin or gut overlapped little with blood T cells. Donor CD8+ memory clones often dominated recipient blood repertoires at later times.

The CDR3 length is 10 residues. The V gene's germline CDR1 is SQVTM and CDR2 ANQGSEA. The V and J ends lost 4 bases and 10 bases respectively, with 10 bases between them. For this clone: What it recognizes is unknown.

The assay was immunoSEQ multiplex PCR, and TCRdb's table has in-frame clones only and misses some. The repertoire has around 4,800 clones, roughly 87% of them found once; the top ten carry about 24%. This TCR was recovered from a male patient between 35 and 55 years old who received an allogeneic stem cell transplant from an unrelated donor, was CMV-positive, and had chronic GVHD only. Some T cells may originate from the graft donor. The starting material was PBMCs, obtained after an allogeneic stem cell transplant with a calcineurin inhibitor and methotrexate. The V and J genes are TRBV29-1 and TRBJ1-1, with a possible D match to TRBD1 (6 bases). This CDR3 is CSVGDNGAFF. For the CDR3, the DNA is TGCAGCGTTGGGGACAACGGAGCTTTCTTT.